This is a list of T cell receptor beta chains from one sample in a study of response to subunit inactivated influenza vaccine. TCRdb fed the RT-PCR reads into MiXCR, producing one record per CDR3 protein. The sample gives 500,000 to 650,000 distinct CDR3 sequences, approximately 7.6% of which show up once; 10% to 15% is in the top ten. This specimen consisted of PBMCs from blood, obtained around 25 months after vaccination. Receptors originate from a man in his fifties or sixties who received an inactivated influenza vaccine. CDR3s include the opening cysteine and the closing phenylalanine or tryptophan. Each record gives: V gene, clone size, CDR3 protein. Size is stated for part of the rows, as once, few or many counts, or as a class when the clone is expanded.

>TRBV5-1|NA
CASTLTGGFYEQYF
>TRBV27|few
CASSPRDPRTSGELFF
>TRBV20-1|many
CSARDRDRVGGANVLTF
>TRBV4-2|NA
CASSPGTSGVAEQYF
>TRBV5-1|few
CATSEGDRNEQFF
>TRBV12-3/TRBV12-4|few
CASSLVQRGEGSTQYF
>TRBV7-9|many
CASSQLTEKDGYTF
>TRBV5-1|NA
CASSLDPGQSGNTIYF
>TRBV10-3|few
CAIRETGPQETQYF
>TRBV5-1|many
CASSPNARGGGLPFF
>TRBV10-3|NA
CAIRPGLAGGYNEQFF
>TRBV6-2/TRBV6-3|few
CASSHLRLDLAGPNTGELFF
>TRBV25-1|few
CASSEGQGLDGELFF
>TRBV5-1|NA
CASSLKLGSTDTQYF
>TRBV24-1|many
CATSAPDLQLNEQFF
>TRBV7-8|many
CASRRDTTGAVYGYTF
>TRBV9|many
CASSVEDVSSYNEQFF
>TRBV28|NA
CAILQTGTYNEQFF
>TRBV5-1|many
CASSLAAGSTGELFF
>TRBV5-6|many
CASSSPAGGETDTQYF
>TRBV6-1|NA
CASRAYDTGELFF
>TRBV9|NA
CASSATGATVTDTQYF
>TRBV6-5|few
CASSSHPGSTYGYTF
>TRBV10-3|NA
CAISPRLAGGPSQQYF
>TRBV20-1|few
CSSPRNTQYF
>TRBV11-2|many
CASSPGKGGTEAFF
>TRBV6-2/TRBV6-3|NA
CASSYSYAGMNTEAFF
>TRBV7-8|few
CASSPWDTDTQYF
>TRBV27|many
CASSLGQIAAGELFF
>TRBV3-1|few
CASSQAQTQYF
>TRBV7-9|NA
CAAGGHEKLFF
>TRBV5-1|many
CASSLRVPVDEQYF
>TRBV12-3/TRBV12-4|many
CASSLASGGANEQFF
>TRBV18|NA
CASSPSAPAKNIQYF
>TRBV19|NA
CATRAGGTTGELFF
>TRBV20-1|many
CSAKRGATDTQYF
>TRBV12-3/TRBV12-4|NA
CASSLQDIYEQYF
>TRBV10-3|NA
CAISTKTSGANTDTQYF
>TRBV7-2|many
CASSRATGATNEKLFF
>TRBV9|NA
CASSREGADTQYF
>TRBV4-2|many
CASSQDTGEGSPLHF
>TRBV11-2|NA
CASSPIPGGLRAGELFF
>TRBV12-3/TRBV12-4|NA
CASSPSSWPGTQYF
>TRBV15|few
CATSRGGGTQNSPLHF
>TRBV7-2|many
CASSLASSQETQYF
>TRBV5-1|NA
CASGLRAGHNEQFF
>TRBV3-1|few
CASSQQGVGPQETQYF
>TRBV7-2|NA
CASPFGGGYTF
>TRBV11-2|many
CASSPYLGGGELFF
>TRBV14|few
CASRGQGAFYNSPLHF